This T cell receptor beta chain was retrieved from a study of T-cell reconstitution after alpha-beta-depleted transplantation in children. General study results and limits: Day-60 TCRbeta diversity that was high in some patients was derived from surviving recipient T cells and thymic progenitors. By one year post-transplant, T-cell counts and diversity largely arose from T cells that were newly produced.

Details on this clonotype: Antigen specificity is unknown.

Preparation of the TCRbeta library used unique molecular identifiers. TCRdb independently ran MiXCR on the PCR reads; one entry per CDR3 protein. This table has approximately 200,000 distinct CDR3 sequences, 6.3% appearing once. The germline V gene has CDR1 SNHLY and CDR2 FYNNEI. CDR3 length: 15 residues. Trimming cost V 6 bases and J 8 bases, with 19 bases left between them. The TCR was taken from a girl less than two years old with combined immunodeficiency, due to receive a stem cell transplant. The chain carries TRBV2 and TRBJ1-4, with D possibly TRBD1 on 6 matching bases. The material sequenced was PBMCs, taken before TCRalphabeta/CD19-depleted stem cell transplant. The CDR3 region has the DNA TGTGCCAGCAGACAGACAGGCGCGGGGGGAGAAAAACTGTTTTTT. It encodes CASRQTGAGGEKLFF. Full variable domain (outside the CDR3, taken from reference TRBV2 and TRBJ1-4): EPEVTQTPSHQVTQMGQEVILRCVPISNHLYFYWYRQILGQKVEFLVSFYNNEISEKSEIFDDQFSVERPDGSNFTLKIRSTKLEDSAMYFCASRQTGAGGEKLFFGSGTQLSVL.